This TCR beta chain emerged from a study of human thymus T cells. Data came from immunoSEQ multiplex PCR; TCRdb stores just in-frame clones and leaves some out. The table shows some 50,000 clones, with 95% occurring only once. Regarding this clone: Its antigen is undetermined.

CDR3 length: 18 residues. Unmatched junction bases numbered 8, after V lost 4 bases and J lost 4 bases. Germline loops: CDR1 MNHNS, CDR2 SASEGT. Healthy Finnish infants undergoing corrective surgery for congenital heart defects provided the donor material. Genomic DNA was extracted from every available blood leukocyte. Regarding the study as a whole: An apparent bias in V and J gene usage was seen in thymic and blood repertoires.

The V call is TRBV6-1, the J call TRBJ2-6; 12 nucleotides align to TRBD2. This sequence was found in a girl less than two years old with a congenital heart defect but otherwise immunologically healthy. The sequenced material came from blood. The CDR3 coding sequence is TGTGCCAGCAGTGCATTACTAGCGGGAGGAACCGGGGCCAACGTCCTGACTTTC. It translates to CASSALLAGGTGANVLTF.